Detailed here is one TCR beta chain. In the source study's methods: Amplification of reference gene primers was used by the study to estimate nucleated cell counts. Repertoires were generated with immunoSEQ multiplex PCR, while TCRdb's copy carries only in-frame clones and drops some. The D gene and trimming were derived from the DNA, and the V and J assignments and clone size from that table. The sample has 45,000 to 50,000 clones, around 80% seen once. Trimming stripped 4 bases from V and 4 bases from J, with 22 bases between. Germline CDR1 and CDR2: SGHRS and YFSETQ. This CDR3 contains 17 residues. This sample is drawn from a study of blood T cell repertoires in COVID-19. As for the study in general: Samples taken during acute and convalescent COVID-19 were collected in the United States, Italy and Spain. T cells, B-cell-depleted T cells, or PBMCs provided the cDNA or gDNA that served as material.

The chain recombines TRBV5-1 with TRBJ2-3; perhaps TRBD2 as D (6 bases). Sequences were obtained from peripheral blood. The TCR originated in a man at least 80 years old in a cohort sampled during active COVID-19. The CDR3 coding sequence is TGCGCCAGCAGCCCCTACCTTTCGTCGGGAGCCGCAGATACGCAGTATTTT. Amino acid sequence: CASSPYLSSGAADTQYF. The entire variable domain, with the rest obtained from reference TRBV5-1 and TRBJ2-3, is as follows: KAGVTQTPRYLIKTRGQQVTLSCSPISGHRSVSWYQQTPGQGLQFLFEYFSETQRNKGNFPGRFSGRQFSNSRSEMNVSTLELGDSALYLCASSPYLSSGAADTQYFGPGTRLTVL.